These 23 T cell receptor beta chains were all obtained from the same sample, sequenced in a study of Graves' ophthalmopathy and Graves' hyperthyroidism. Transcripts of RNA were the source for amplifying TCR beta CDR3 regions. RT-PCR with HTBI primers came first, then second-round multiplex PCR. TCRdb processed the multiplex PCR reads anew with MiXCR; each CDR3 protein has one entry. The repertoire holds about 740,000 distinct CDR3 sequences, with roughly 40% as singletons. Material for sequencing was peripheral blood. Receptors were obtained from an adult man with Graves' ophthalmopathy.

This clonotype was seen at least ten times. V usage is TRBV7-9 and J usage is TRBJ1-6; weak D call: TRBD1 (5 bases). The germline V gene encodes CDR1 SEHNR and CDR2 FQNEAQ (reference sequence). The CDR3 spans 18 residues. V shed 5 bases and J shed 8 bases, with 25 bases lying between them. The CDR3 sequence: CASSPGAGRVDWDSPLHF. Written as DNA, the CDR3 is TGTGCCAGCAGCCCGGGAGCGGGCAGGGTAGATTGGGATTCACCCCTCCACTTT.

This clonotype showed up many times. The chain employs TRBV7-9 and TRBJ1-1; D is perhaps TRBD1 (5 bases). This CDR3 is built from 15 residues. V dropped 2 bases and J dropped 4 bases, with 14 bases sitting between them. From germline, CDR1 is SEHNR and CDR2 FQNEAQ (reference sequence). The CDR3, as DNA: TGTGCCAGCAGCTTACTGGGGCAGCTCGGCACTGAAGCTTTCTTT. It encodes CASSLLGQLGTEAFF.

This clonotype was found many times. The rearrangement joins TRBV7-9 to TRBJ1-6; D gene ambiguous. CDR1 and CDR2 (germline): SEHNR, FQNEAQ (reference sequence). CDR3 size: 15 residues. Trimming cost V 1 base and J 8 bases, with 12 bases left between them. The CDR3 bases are TGTGCCAGCAGCTTAGTTGGGCAGTATGATTCACCCCTCCACTTT. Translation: CASSLVGQYDSPLHF. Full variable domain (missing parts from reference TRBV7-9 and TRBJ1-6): DTGVSQNPRHKITKRGQNVTFRCDPISEHNRLYWYRQTLGQGPEFLTYFQNEAQLEKSRLLSDRFSAERPKGSFSTLEIQRTEQGDSAMYLCASSLVGQYDSPLHFGNGTRLTVT.

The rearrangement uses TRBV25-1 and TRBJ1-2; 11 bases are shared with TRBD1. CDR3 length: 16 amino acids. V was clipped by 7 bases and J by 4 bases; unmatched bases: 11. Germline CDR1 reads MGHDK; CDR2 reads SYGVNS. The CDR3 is CASKDPGTGGIYGYTF. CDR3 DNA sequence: TGTGCCAGCAAGGATCCGGGGACAGGGGGAATCTATGGCTACACCTTC.

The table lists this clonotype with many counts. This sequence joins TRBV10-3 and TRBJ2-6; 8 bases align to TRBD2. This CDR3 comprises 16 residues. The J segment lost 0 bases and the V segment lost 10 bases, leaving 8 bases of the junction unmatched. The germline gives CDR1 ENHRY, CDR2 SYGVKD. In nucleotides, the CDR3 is TGTGCCACGAGGGAGCGGGGGAACTCTGGGGCCAACGTCCTGACTTTC. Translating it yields CATRERGNSGANVLTF.

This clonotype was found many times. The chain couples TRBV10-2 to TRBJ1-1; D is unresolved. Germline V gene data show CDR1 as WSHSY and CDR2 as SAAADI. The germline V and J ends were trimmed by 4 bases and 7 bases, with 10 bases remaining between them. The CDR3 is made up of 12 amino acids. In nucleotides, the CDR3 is TGCGCCAGCAGTGTTACAGCACATGAAGCTTTCTTT. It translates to CASSVTAHEAFF.

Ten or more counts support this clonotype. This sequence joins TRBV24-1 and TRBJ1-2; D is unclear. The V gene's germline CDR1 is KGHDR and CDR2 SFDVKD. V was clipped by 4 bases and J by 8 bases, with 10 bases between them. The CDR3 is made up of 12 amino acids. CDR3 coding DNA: TGTGCCACCAGTGACGGGTGGATCGGCTACACCTTC. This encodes CATSDGWIGYTF.

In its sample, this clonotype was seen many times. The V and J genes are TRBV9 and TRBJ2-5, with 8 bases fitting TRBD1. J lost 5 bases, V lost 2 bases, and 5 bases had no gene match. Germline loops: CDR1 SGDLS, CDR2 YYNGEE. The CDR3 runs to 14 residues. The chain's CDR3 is CASSVTGDGETQYF. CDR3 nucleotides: TGTGCCAGCAGCGTGACAGGGGATGGGGAGACCCAGTACTTC.

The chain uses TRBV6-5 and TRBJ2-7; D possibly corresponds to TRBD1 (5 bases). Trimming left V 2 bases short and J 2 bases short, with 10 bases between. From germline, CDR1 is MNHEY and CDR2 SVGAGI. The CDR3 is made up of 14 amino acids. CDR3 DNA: TGTGCCAGCAGTTACGGAGACAGAGCCTACGAGCAGTACTTC. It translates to CASSYGDRAYEQYF.

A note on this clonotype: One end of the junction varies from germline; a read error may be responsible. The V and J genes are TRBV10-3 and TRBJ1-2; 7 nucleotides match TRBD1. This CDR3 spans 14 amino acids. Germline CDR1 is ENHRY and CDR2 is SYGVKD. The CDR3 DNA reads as TGTGCCAGCAGTTACTCAGGGGGGTCCTATGGCTACACCTTC. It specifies CASSYSGGSYGYTF.

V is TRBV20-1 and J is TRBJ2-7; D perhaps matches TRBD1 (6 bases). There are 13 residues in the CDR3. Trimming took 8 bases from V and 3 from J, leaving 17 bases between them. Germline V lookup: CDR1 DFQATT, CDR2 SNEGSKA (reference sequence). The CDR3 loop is CSTSGDRDYEQYF. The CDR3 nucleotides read TGCAGTACCTCAGGGGACCGAGACTACGAGCAGTACTTC.

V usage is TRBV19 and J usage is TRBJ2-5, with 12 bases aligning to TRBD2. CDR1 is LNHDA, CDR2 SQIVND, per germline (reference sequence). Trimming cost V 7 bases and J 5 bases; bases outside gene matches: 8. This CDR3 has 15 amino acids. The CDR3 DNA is TGTGCCAGTACCAGGACTAGCGGGACTTCTGAGACCCAGTACTTC. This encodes CASTRTSGTSETQYF.

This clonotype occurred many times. Here the CDR3 reads CASSLGPASSETQYF. DNA for the CDR3: TGTGCCAGCAGCTTAGGCCCGGCTAGCTCGGAGACCCAGTACTTC. The V gene is TRBV7-2, the J gene TRBJ2-5; a possible D gene is TRBD2 (5 bases). CDR3 length equals 15 residues. Trimming shortened V by 1 base and J by 5 bases, and 14 bases separated the two germline ends. Germline lookup yields CDR1 SGHTA and CDR2 FQGNSA. Using reference TRBV7-2 and TRBJ2-5 for the parts outside the CDR3, the full variable domain is GAGVSQSPSNKVTEKGKDVELRCDPISGHTALYWYRQSLGQGLEFLIYFQGNSAPDKSGLPSDRFSAERTGGSVSTLTIQRTQQEDSAVYLCASSLGPASSETQYFGPGTRLLVL.

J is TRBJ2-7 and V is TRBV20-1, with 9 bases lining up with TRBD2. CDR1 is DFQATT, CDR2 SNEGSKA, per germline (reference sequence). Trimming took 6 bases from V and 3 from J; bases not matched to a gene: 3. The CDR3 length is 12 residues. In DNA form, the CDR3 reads TGCAGTGCAACAGCGGGGGGCTACGAGCAGTACTTC. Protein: CSATAGGYEQYF.

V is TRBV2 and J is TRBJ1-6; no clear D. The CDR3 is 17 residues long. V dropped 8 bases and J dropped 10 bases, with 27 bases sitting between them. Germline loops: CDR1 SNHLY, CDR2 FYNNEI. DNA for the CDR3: TGTGCCAGCGTTCCCTACTCCGGACCGAATCAAAAATCACCCCTCCACTTT. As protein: CASVPYSGPNQKSPLHF.

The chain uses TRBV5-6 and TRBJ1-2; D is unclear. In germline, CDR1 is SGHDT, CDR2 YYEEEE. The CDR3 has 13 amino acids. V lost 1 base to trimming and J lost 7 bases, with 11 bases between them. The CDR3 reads CASSLTPRGGYTF. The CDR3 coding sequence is TGTGCCAGCAGCTTGACCCCCCGGGGTGGCTACACCTTC.

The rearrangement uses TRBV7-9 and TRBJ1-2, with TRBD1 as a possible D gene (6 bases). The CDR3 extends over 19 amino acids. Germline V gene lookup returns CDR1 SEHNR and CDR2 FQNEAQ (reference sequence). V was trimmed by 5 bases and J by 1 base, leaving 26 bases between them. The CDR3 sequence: CASSLRGTSGDNINYGYTF. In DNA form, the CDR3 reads TGTGCCAGCAGCCTTAGGGGAACTTCGGGGGACAACATTAACTATGGCTACACCTTC.

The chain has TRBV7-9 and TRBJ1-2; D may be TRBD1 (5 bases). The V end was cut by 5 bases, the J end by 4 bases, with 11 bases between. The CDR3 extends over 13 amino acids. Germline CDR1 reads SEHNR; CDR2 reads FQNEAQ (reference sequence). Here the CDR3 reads CASSPLGVYGYTF. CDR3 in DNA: TGTGCCAGCAGCCCGTTGGGGGTCTATGGCTACACCTTC.

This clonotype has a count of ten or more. CDR3 loop: CASSLQGTNPRGTQYF. The CDR3 nucleotides read TGCGCCAGCAGCTTGCAGGGGACGAATCCAAGAGGGACCCAGTACTTC. This sequence joins TRBV5-1 and TRBJ2-5; D might be TRBD1 (6 bases). This CDR3 has 16 amino acids. Germline assignment: CDR1 SGHRS and CDR2 YFSETQ. Trimming pared 1 base from V and 7 bases from J, leaving 20 bases between.

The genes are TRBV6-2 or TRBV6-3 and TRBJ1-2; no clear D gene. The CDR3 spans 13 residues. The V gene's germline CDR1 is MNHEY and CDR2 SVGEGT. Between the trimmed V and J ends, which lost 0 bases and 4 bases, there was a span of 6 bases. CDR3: CASSYSALYGYTF. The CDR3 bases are TGTGCCAGCAGTTACTCGGCCCTCTATGGCTACACCTTC.

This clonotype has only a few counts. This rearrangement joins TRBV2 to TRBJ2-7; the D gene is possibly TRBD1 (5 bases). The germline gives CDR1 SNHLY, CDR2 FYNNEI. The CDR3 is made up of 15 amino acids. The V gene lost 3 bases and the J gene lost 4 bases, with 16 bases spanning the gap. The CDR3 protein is CASSEGLGGTYEQYF. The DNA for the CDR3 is TGTGCCAGCAGTGAGGGGCTTGGTGGAACGTACGAGCAGTACTTC.

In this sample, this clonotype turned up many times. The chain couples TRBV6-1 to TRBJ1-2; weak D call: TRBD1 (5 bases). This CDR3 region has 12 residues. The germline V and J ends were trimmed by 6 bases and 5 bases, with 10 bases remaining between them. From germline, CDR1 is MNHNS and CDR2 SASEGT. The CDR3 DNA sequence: TGTGCCAGCAGCCCGGACACTTATGGCTACACCTTC. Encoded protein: CASSPDTYGYTF.

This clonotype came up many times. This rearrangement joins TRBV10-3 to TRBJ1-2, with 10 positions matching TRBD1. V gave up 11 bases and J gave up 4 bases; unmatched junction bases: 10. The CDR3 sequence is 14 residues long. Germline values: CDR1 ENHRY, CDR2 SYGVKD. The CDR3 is CASGGGQGTYGYTF. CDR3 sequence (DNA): TGTGCCTCCGGTGGGGGACAGGGGACCTATGGCTACACCTTC.